This TCR beta chain is drawn from a study of cytomegalovirus exposure and HLA in healthy donors. Across the study: The platform used for the roughly 110 validation repertoires matched that of the approximately 670 first-cohort repertoires, a later analysis reported.

The assay was immunoSEQ multiplex PCR, and TCRdb's table has in-frame clones only and misses some. Of fewer than 400,000 clones listed, approximately 90% are singletons. In this sample, this clone turned up a few times. Trimming took 3 bases from V and 1 from J, leaving 12 bases between them. This CDR3 is 15 amino acids long. CDR1 is KGHSH, CDR2 LQKENI, per germline. V and J are TRBV18 and TRBJ1-2; no definite D call. The sequence was obtained from a woman aged 18-30 years in good health and CMV-seronegative. The sequencing input was PBMCs. The CDR3 here is CASSPSAQINYGYTF. The CDR3 bases are TGTGCCAGCTCACCCTCCGCACAGATTAACTATGGCTACACCTTC.